This is a list of T cell receptor beta chains from one sample in a study of T-cell memory formation after mild COVID-19. TCRdb analysed the 5' RACE reads with MiXCR anew, one entry per CDR3 protein. The table includes 110,000 to 150,000 distinct CDR3 sequences, around 27% detected once. Sequencing input: PBMCs or a T cell subset sorted from them (not recorded which). These receptors were taken from an adult woman who had mild COVID-19 (a few samples of this study predate the infection). Cell type and time point are not known. Both conserved end residues are part of each CDR3. The D gene is left open where the match is weak. Part of the rows lack a size; the others show once, few, many or a class for expanded clones.

cdr3_nt: TGCGCCAGCAGCGGGGGCGAGGGGACGGCCTACAATGAGCAGTTCTTC
cdr3_aa: CASSGGEGTAYNEQFF
clone_size: few
cdr3_length: 16
j_call: TRBJ2-1
v_call: TRBV5-1
d_call: .

cdr3_nt: TGTGCCAGCAGCGTTGGCTCCGGGTGGTACGAGCAGTACTTC
cdr3_aa: CASSVGSGWYEQYF
clone_size: few
cdr3_length: 14
j_call: TRBJ2-7
v_call: TRBV9
d_call: .

cdr3_nt: TGTGCCAGCAGCCCAGTGGACAATGAAGCTTTCTTT
cdr3_aa: CASSPVDNEAFF
clone_size: .
cdr3_length: 12
j_call: TRBJ1-1
v_call: TRBV7-6
d_call: .

cdr3_nt: TGCGCCAGCAGCCCCGGGACTAGCGGCTTCAGCTCCTACGAGCAGTACTTC
cdr3_aa: CASSPGTSGFSSYEQYF
clone_size: once
cdr3_length: 17
j_call: TRBJ2-7
v_call: TRBV5-1
d_call: TRBD2

cdr3_nt: TGTGCCAGCAGCGGGACGGCTAACTATGGCTACACCTTC
cdr3_aa: CASSGTANYGYTF
clone_size: once
cdr3_length: 13
j_call: TRBJ1-2
v_call: TRBV7-8
d_call: .

cdr3_nt: TGCAGCTCAATGGGTGAGGGAGTTCAGTTCTTC
cdr3_aa: CSSMGEGVQFF
clone_size: few
cdr3_length: 11
j_call: TRBJ2-1
v_call: TRBV29-1
d_call: .

cdr3_nt: TGTGCCAGTAGTACCCGACTAGCGGGAGGACACGAGACCCAGTACTTC
cdr3_aa: CASSTRLAGGHETQYF
clone_size: few
cdr3_length: 16
j_call: TRBJ2-5
v_call: TRBV19
d_call: TRBD2

cdr3_nt: TGTGCCAGCAGCTTAGAGTCAGGGAGGAACACTGAAGCTTTCTTT
cdr3_aa: CASSLESGRNTEAFF
clone_size: many
cdr3_length: 15
j_call: TRBJ1-1
v_call: TRBV7-6
d_call: .

cdr3_nt: TGTGCCAGCAGCCACCTCGGGGGAGGGCCGGATGAGCAGTTCTTC
cdr3_aa: CASSHLGGGPDEQFF
clone_size: .
cdr3_length: 15
j_call: TRBJ2-1
v_call: TRBV11-1
d_call: TRBD2

cdr3_nt: TGTGCCAGCAGCTTAGAGGGACAGGGATCCTACGAGCAGTACTTC
cdr3_aa: CASSLEGQGSYEQYF
clone_size: .
cdr3_length: 15
j_call: TRBJ2-7
v_call: TRBV11-2
d_call: TRBD1

cdr3_nt: TGCAGTGCTAGAGATGTGCGGGGGGTTGGGTACAATGAGCAGTTCTTC
cdr3_aa: CSARDVRGVGYNEQFF
clone_size: few
cdr3_length: 16
j_call: TRBJ2-1
v_call: TRBV20-1
d_call: TRBD2

cdr3_nt: TGCGCCAGCAGCCAAGATCCAGTAATGACTGAAGCTTTCTTT
cdr3_aa: CASSQDPVMTEAFF
clone_size: .
cdr3_length: 14
j_call: TRBJ1-1
v_call: TRBV4-3
d_call: .

cdr3_nt: TGTGCCAGCAGTTTAGCAGCCTCCTACGAGCAGTACTTC
cdr3_aa: CASSLAASYEQYF
clone_size: few
cdr3_length: 13
j_call: TRBJ2-7
v_call: TRBV27
d_call: .

cdr3_nt: TGTGCCAGCAGCCTAGGGACAGGGGTAACCTACAATGAGCAGTTCTTC
cdr3_aa: CASSLGTGVTYNEQFF
clone_size: .
cdr3_length: 16
j_call: TRBJ2-1
v_call: TRBV7-9
d_call: TRBD1

cdr3_nt: TGCAGCGTTGTCCTGACAGGGGTTTCCTACGAGCAGTACTTC
cdr3_aa: CSVVLTGVSYEQYF
clone_size: .
cdr3_length: 14
j_call: TRBJ2-7
v_call: TRBV29-1
d_call: TRBD1

cdr3_nt: TGCAGTGCTAGACACCACTACGAGCAGTACTTC
cdr3_aa: CSARHHYEQYF
clone_size: .
cdr3_length: 11
j_call: TRBJ2-7
v_call: TRBV20-1
d_call: .

cdr3_nt: TGTGCCAGCAGCTTAGGGACAGGGCCTAAGGGCTACGAGCAGTACTTC
cdr3_aa: CASSLGTGPKGYEQYF
clone_size: once
cdr3_length: 16
j_call: TRBJ2-7
v_call: TRBV11-2
d_call: TRBD1

cdr3_nt: TGTGCCAGCTCACCACCGGGGGGAGTTAACTATGGCTACACCTTC
cdr3_aa: CASSPPGGVNYGYTF
clone_size: .
cdr3_length: 15
j_call: TRBJ1-2
v_call: TRBV18
d_call: .

cdr3_nt: TGCGCCAGCAGCCCCAAGACGGCCGGAGACAGGGGCCACGAGCAGTACTTC
cdr3_aa: CASSPKTAGDRGHEQYF
clone_size: .
cdr3_length: 17
j_call: TRBJ2-7
v_call: TRBV4-1
d_call: TRBD1

cdr3_nt: TGCAGTGCTAGAGCTGGGAGTGGCGAAAAACTGTTTTTT
cdr3_aa: CSARAGSGEKLFF
clone_size: few
cdr3_length: 13
j_call: TRBJ1-4
v_call: TRBV20-1
d_call: .

cdr3_nt: TGTGCCAGCAGCTCGGGACAGGGGGCCTTTACTAATGAAAAACTGTTTTTT
cdr3_aa: CASSSGQGAFTNEKLFF
clone_size: .
cdr3_length: 17
j_call: TRBJ1-4
v_call: TRBV7-9
d_call: TRBD1

cdr3_nt: TGTGCCAGCAGTGTAGCGGGAGCAGGCTACAATGAGCAGTTCTTC
cdr3_aa: CASSVAGAGYNEQFF
clone_size: few
cdr3_length: 15
j_call: TRBJ2-1
v_call: TRBV12-3/TRBV12-4
d_call: TRBD2

cdr3_nt: TGTGCCAGCAGCTTAGATGCGGGGGCCTCCCCGGAGACCCAGTACTTC
cdr3_aa: CASSLDAGASPETQYF
clone_size: .
cdr3_length: 16
j_call: TRBJ2-5
v_call: TRBV7-2
d_call: .

cdr3_nt: TGTGCCAGCACCCAGGGCAGCCAGGAGCAGTACTTC
cdr3_aa: CASTQGSQEQYF
clone_size: .
cdr3_length: 12
j_call: TRBJ2-7
v_call: TRBV12-3/TRBV12-4
d_call: .

cdr3_nt: TGTGCCAGCAGCACAAGCGGGAATGAGCAGTTCTTC
cdr3_aa: CASSTSGNEQFF
clone_size: few
cdr3_length: 12
j_call: TRBJ2-1
v_call: TRBV11-3
d_call: .

cdr3_nt: TGTGCCAGCAGTTTCAACCTGAACACTGAAGCTTTCTTT
cdr3_aa: CASSFNLNTEAFF
clone_size: .
cdr3_length: 13
j_call: TRBJ1-1
v_call: TRBV12-3/TRBV12-4
d_call: .

cdr3_nt: TGTGCCAGCAGCGTAGGGTTAGCGGGAGGGCCACCCCCCTACGAGCAGTACTTC
cdr3_aa: CASSVGLAGGPPPYEQYF
clone_size: few
cdr3_length: 18
j_call: TRBJ2-7
v_call: TRBV9
d_call: TRBD2

cdr3_nt: TGTGCCAGCAGCACCGACCATTACGAGCAGTACTTC
cdr3_aa: CASSTDHYEQYF
clone_size: few
cdr3_length: 12
j_call: TRBJ2-7
v_call: TRBV7-9
d_call: .

cdr3_nt: TGTGCCACCAGCAGAGATAGGGGACAGCCGGTGGCTGAAGCTTTCTTT
cdr3_aa: CATSRDRGQPVAEAFF
clone_size: .
cdr3_length: 16
j_call: TRBJ1-1
v_call: TRBV15
d_call: TRBD1

cdr3_nt: TGCGCCAGCAGTCAATCCGGCCCGGCGGGACAGGGGAACACCGGGGAGCTGTTTTTT
cdr3_aa: CASSQSGPAGQGNTGELFF
clone_size: .
cdr3_length: 19
j_call: TRBJ2-2
v_call: TRBV23-1
d_call: TRBD1

cdr3_nt: TGTGCCAGCAGCGTTGTGGGAGGGCCTGGGGCAGATACGCAGTATTTT
cdr3_aa: CASSVVGGPGADTQYF
clone_size: .
cdr3_length: 16
j_call: TRBJ2-3
v_call: TRBV7-9
d_call: TRBD2

cdr3_nt: TGTGCCACCAGCCCCGAGGGGGGGAACACTGAAGCTTTCTTT
cdr3_aa: CATSPEGGNTEAFF
clone_size: few
cdr3_length: 14
j_call: TRBJ1-1
v_call: TRBV15
d_call: .

cdr3_nt: TGCAGCGTTGGGGGGACAGGGGGAACCTACGAGCAGTACTTC
cdr3_aa: CSVGGTGGTYEQYF
clone_size: few
cdr3_length: 14
j_call: TRBJ2-7
v_call: TRBV29-1
d_call: TRBD1

cdr3_nt: TGTGCCAGCAGTTTAGTTCCAGGGCAAGGCTACACCTTC
cdr3_aa: CASSLVPGQGYTF
clone_size: .
cdr3_length: 13
j_call: TRBJ1-2
v_call: TRBV12-3/TRBV12-4
d_call: .

cdr3_nt: TGTGCCAGCAGCCCCGTCCGGGGGGGGTTGATGAACACTGAAGCTTTCTTT
cdr3_aa: CASSPVRGGLMNTEAFF
clone_size: .
cdr3_length: 17
j_call: TRBJ1-1
v_call: TRBV3-1
d_call: .

cdr3_nt: TGTGCCAGCACCCTCGACAGGGTGGCCACTGAAGCTTTCTTT
cdr3_aa: CASTLDRVATEAFF
clone_size: .
cdr3_length: 14
j_call: TRBJ1-1
v_call: TRBV12-3/TRBV12-4
d_call: TRBD1

cdr3_nt: TGCGCCAGCAGCTTACCACCTGGAAACACCATATATTTT
cdr3_aa: CASSLPPGNTIYF
clone_size: few
cdr3_length: 13
j_call: TRBJ1-3
v_call: TRBV5-1
d_call: .

cdr3_nt: TGTGCCAGCAGTCCCAGGGTCTCGAACACCGGGGAGCTGTTTTTT
cdr3_aa: CASSPRVSNTGELFF
clone_size: few
cdr3_length: 15
j_call: TRBJ2-2
v_call: TRBV2
d_call: .

cdr3_nt: TGTGCCAGTAGTATAGGGGGGCCGACTAGCGCCTTTGTCGATGAGCAGTTCTTC
cdr3_aa: CASSIGGPTSAFVDEQFF
clone_size: few
cdr3_length: 18
j_call: TRBJ2-1
v_call: TRBV19
d_call: TRBD2

cdr3_nt: TGTGCCAGCATTCGGAGTCATGGGTTGAACACTGAAGCTTTCTTT
cdr3_aa: CASIRSHGLNTEAFF
clone_size: few
cdr3_length: 15
j_call: TRBJ1-1
v_call: TRBV7-9
d_call: .

cdr3_nt: TGTGCCAGCAGCCAAGGGGATGAGCAGTTCTTC
cdr3_aa: CASSQGDEQFF
clone_size: .
cdr3_length: 11
j_call: TRBJ2-1
v_call: TRBV3-1
d_call: .

cdr3_nt: TGTGCCAGCAGCCAAGAGGAGGGCATGAACACTGAAGCTTTCTTT
cdr3_aa: CASSQEEGMNTEAFF
clone_size: .
cdr3_length: 15
j_call: TRBJ1-1
v_call: TRBV4-2
d_call: .

cdr3_nt: TGCAGTGCCTTCAGTAGCGGGATGGCCTACGAGCAGTACTTC
cdr3_aa: CSAFSSGMAYEQYF
clone_size: few
cdr3_length: 14
j_call: TRBJ2-7
v_call: TRBV20-1
d_call: TRBD2

cdr3_nt: TGTGCCAGCAGCTTGGGCGTCAGGGACACCGGGGAGCTGTTTTTT
cdr3_aa: CASSLGVRDTGELFF
clone_size: .
cdr3_length: 15
j_call: TRBJ2-2
v_call: TRBV5-6
d_call: .

cdr3_nt: TGTGCCAGCAGCTCCGGGACAGGGAACACCGGGGAGCTGTTTTTT
cdr3_aa: CASSSGTGNTGELFF
clone_size: few
cdr3_length: 15
j_call: TRBJ2-2
v_call: TRBV5-5
d_call: TRBD1

cdr3_nt: TGCGCCAGCAGCCTCTATGCGGGAGAAACCTACGAGCAGTACTTC
cdr3_aa: CASSLYAGETYEQYF
clone_size: .
cdr3_length: 15
j_call: TRBJ2-7
v_call: TRBV4-3
d_call: TRBD2

cdr3_nt: TGTGCCAGCAGTTCCGGGGGACAGGGGTGGAACACTGAAGCTTTCTTT
cdr3_aa: CASSSGGQGWNTEAFF
clone_size: .
cdr3_length: 16
j_call: TRBJ1-1
v_call: TRBV27
d_call: TRBD1

cdr3_nt: TGTGCCACCAGCGGGATTCAGGGACCCAAAAACATTCAGTACTTC
cdr3_aa: CATSGIQGPKNIQYF
clone_size: .
cdr3_length: 15
j_call: TRBJ2-4
v_call: TRBV15
d_call: .

cdr3_nt: TGCGCCAGCAGCTTCGTCCCGGGACTAGCGGGAGGGCCTTACGACACCGGGGAGCTGTTTTTT
cdr3_aa: CASSFVPGLAGGPYDTGELFF
clone_size: few
cdr3_length: 21
j_call: TRBJ2-2
v_call: TRBV10-1
d_call: TRBD2

cdr3_nt: TGTGCCAGCAGCTTATCAAACATTCAGTACTTC
cdr3_aa: CASSLSNIQYF
clone_size: few
cdr3_length: 11
j_call: TRBJ2-4
v_call: TRBV7-8
d_call: .

cdr3_nt: TGTGCCACCAGCTGGACAGGGCTTGACACCGGGGAGCTGTTTTTT
cdr3_aa: CATSWTGLDTGELFF
clone_size: many
cdr3_length: 15
j_call: TRBJ2-2
v_call: TRBV24-1
d_call: TRBD1

cdr3_nt: TGTGCCAGCAGCTTAGGGCTAGATACAGATACGCAGTATTTT
cdr3_aa: CASSLGLDTDTQYF
clone_size: .
cdr3_length: 14
j_call: TRBJ2-3
v_call: TRBV7-3
d_call: .

cdr3_nt: TGTGCCAGCAGCACCGGGACTAGCGGGAGCACAGATACGCAGTATTTT
cdr3_aa: CASSTGTSGSTDTQYF
clone_size: .
cdr3_length: 16
j_call: TRBJ2-3
v_call: TRBV11-2
d_call: TRBD2

cdr3_nt: TGTGCCAGCAGTCTTACCATGAACACTGAAGCTTTCTTT
cdr3_aa: CASSLTMNTEAFF
clone_size: .
cdr3_length: 13
j_call: TRBJ1-1
v_call: TRBV27
d_call: .

cdr3_nt: TGCGCCAGCAGCCAAGGGTCCGGTAGCTCCTACGAGCAGTACTTC
cdr3_aa: CASSQGSGSSYEQYF
clone_size: once
cdr3_length: 15
j_call: TRBJ2-7
v_call: TRBV4-3
d_call: .

cdr3_nt: TGTGCCAGCAGCCTTACAGGAGAGCAGTTCTTC
cdr3_aa: CASSLTGEQFF
clone_size: .
cdr3_length: 11
j_call: TRBJ2-1
v_call: TRBV11-2
d_call: .

cdr3_nt: TGTGCCAGCAGCTTAGGGGGGGCTCGGTACGAGCAGTACTTC
cdr3_aa: CASSLGGARYEQYF
clone_size: .
cdr3_length: 14
j_call: TRBJ2-7
v_call: TRBV7-9
d_call: .

cdr3_nt: TGCGCCAGCAGCTTGGAAGCGGGACCCAATGAGCAGTTCTTC
cdr3_aa: CASSLEAGPNEQFF
clone_size: few
cdr3_length: 14
j_call: TRBJ2-1
v_call: TRBV5-1
d_call: TRBD2

cdr3_nt: TGTGCCACCAGTGATAAGTCTGGGCCCTATGGCTACACCTTC
cdr3_aa: CATSDKSGPYGYTF
clone_size: once
cdr3_length: 14
j_call: TRBJ1-2
v_call: TRBV24-1
d_call: .

cdr3_nt: TGTGCCAGCAGCTGGGGACAGGGTGACGAGCAGTACTTC
cdr3_aa: CASSWGQGDEQYF
clone_size: few
cdr3_length: 13
j_call: TRBJ2-7
v_call: TRBV7-3
d_call: TRBD1